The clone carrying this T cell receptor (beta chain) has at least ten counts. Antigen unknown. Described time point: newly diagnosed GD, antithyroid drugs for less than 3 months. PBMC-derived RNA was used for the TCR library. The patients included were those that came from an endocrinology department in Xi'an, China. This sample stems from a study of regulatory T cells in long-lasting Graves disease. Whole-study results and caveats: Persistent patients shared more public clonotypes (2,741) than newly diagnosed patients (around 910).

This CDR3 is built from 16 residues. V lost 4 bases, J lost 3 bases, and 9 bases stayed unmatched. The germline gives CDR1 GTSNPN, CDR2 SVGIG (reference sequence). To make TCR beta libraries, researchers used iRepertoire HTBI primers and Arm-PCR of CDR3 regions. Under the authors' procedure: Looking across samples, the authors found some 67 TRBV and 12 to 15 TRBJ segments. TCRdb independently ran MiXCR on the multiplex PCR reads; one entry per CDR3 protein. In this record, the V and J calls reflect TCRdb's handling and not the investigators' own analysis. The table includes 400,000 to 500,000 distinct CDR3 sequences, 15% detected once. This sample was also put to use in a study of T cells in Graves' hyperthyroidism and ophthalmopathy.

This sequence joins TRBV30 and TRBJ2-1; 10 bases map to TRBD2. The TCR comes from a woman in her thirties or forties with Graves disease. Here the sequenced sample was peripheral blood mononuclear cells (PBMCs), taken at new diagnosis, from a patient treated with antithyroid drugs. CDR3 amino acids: CAWTSLAGEIYNEQFF. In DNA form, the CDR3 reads TGTGCCTGGACCTCCCTAGCGGGAGAGATCTACAATGAGCAGTTCTTC.